One sample yielded the 9 T cell receptor beta chains listed below, sequenced in a study of blood T cell repertoires in COVID-19. Libraries were prepared by immunoSEQ multiplex PCR; TCRdb keeps only in-frame clonotypes and omits some of them. Of fewer than 350,000 clones listed, nearly 90% are singletons. Sequencing was done on a sample of PBMCs or T cells enriched from blood (not recorded which). All receptors come from a woman under 30 with acute COVID-19.

This clone has a handful of counts. The CDR3 region is CASSLAREAFF. The CDR3, as DNA: TGTGCCAGCAGTTTAGCCAGGGAAGCTTTCTTT. The V and J genes are TRBV28 and TRBJ1-1; no clear D gene. The CDR3 loop spans 11 amino acids. The V end lost 2 bases, the J end lost 8 bases, and 6 bases lay between the germline ends. Germline V gene sequence: CDR1 MDHEN, CDR2 SYDVKM.

In its sample, this clone was seen once. The rearrangement uses TRBV6-2 or TRBV6-3 and TRBJ2-3; D possibly corresponds to TRBD2 (7 bases). The CDR3 runs 16 residues. Germline V CDR1 and CDR2: MNHEY, SVGEGT. Trimming stripped 5 bases from V and 3 bases from J, with 18 bases between. CDR3 amino acids: CASSNPQGGKTDTQYF. DNA of the CDR3: TGTGCCAGCAGTAACCCACAGGGAGGGAAAACAGATACGCAGTATTTT.

V gene TRBV11-2 combines with J gene TRBJ2-2; the match to TRBD2 covers 7 bases. This CDR3 has 16 amino acids. Per germline, CDR1 SGHAT and CDR2 FQNNGV. V dropped 5 bases and J dropped 3; count of bases not matched to a gene: 9. The CDR3 coding sequence is TGTGCCAGCAGCCCATTACTAGCGAGGGACACCGGGGAGCTGTTTTTT. This sequence encodes CASSPLLARDTGELFF.

The chain employs TRBV5-1 and TRBJ2-5; 9 bases align to TRBD2. V gave up 4 bases and J gave up 4 bases; unmatched junction bases: 14. Germline CDR1 is SGHRS and CDR2 is YFSETQ. The CDR3 has 17 amino acids. The CDR3 sequence is CASSPGVSGLARETQYF. The CDR3 nucleotides read TGCGCCAGCAGCCCGGGCGTGTCGGGACTAGCTAGAGAGACCCAGTACTTC.

The chain carries TRBV9 and TRBJ2-7; 7 positions match TRBD1. The J segment lost 0 bases and the V segment lost 4 bases, leaving 4 bases of the junction unmatched. The CDR3 consists of 14 residues. Germline values: CDR1 SGDLS, CDR2 YYNGEE. Here the CDR3 reads CASSPRDSSYEQYF. The CDR3 coding sequence is TGTGCCAGCAGCCCCCGGGACAGCTCCTACGAGCAGTACTTC.

The rearrangement uses TRBV6-4 and TRBJ2-1; 8 bases match TRBD2. This CDR3 contains 14 residues. Unmatched junction bases numbered 6, after V lost 3 bases and J lost 8 bases. Germline lookup yields CDR1 MRHNA and CDR2 SNTAGT. The CDR3 DNA reads as TGTGCCAGCAGTGATTCGGGGGGGTTGGATGAGCAGTTCTTC. Protein sequence: CASSDSGGLDEQFF.

This sequence joins TRBV24-1 and TRBJ2-4, with 8 nucleotides matching TRBD1. Per the germline V gene, CDR1 is KGHDR and CDR2 is SFDVKD. This CDR3 comprises 16 residues. V was pared by 5 bases and J by 0 bases, with 5 bases of the junction left unmatched. CDR3 nucleotide sequence: TGTGCCACCAGTGGGGGGACAGGAGTAGCCAAAAACATTCAGTACTTC. The encoded protein is CATSGGTGVAKNIQYF.

The chain links TRBV7-2 to TRBJ2-2; 8 bases fit TRBD1. This CDR3 comprises 14 residues. Germline V gives CDR1 SGHTA, CDR2 FQGNSA. V shed 5 bases, J shed 6 bases, and the junction held 5 bases outside the gene matches. The CDR3 DNA sequence: TGTGCCAGCAGCGGACCGACAGGGGCCGGGGAGCTGTTTTTT. This sequence encodes CASSGPTGAGELFF.

This chain joins TRBV9 and TRBJ2-1; 9 bases line up with TRBD2. Trimming cost V 3 bases and J 9 bases; bases outside gene matches: 4. The CDR3 has 13 residues. CDR1 and CDR2 (germline): SGDLS, YYNGEE. This CDR3 is CASSGGRAFEQFF. CDR3 in DNA: TGTGCCAGCAGCGGCGGGAGGGCCTTTGAGCAGTTCTTC.